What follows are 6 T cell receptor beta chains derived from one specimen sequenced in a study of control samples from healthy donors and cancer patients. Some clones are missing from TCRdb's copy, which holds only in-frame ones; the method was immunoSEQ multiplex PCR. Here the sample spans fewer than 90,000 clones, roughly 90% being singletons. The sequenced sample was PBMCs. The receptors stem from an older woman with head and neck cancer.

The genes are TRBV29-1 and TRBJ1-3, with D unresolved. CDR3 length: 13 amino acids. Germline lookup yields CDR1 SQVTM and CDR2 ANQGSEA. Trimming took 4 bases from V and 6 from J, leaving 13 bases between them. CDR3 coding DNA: TGCAGCGTTGGTTTGGGCAGCTTAAACACCATATATTTT. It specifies CSVGLGSLNTIYF. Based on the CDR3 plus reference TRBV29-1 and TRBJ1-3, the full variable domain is SAVISQKPSRDICQRGTSLTIQCQVDSQVTMMFWYRQQPGQSLTLIATANQGSEATYESGFVIDKFPISRPNLTFSTLTVSNMSPEDSSIYLCSVGLGSLNTIYFGEGSWLTVV.

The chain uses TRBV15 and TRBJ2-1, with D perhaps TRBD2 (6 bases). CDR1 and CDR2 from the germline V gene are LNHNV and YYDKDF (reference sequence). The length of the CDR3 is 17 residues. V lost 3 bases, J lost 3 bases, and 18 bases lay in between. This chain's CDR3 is CATSSTTRRDRYNEQFF. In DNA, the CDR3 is TGTGCCACCAGCAGTACCACGAGGCGGGATCGCTACAATGAGCAGTTCTTC.

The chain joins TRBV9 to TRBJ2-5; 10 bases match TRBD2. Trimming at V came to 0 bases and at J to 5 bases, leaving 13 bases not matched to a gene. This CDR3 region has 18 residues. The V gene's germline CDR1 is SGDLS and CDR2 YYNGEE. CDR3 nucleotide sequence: TGTGCCAGCAGCGTAGGTTTTATGAGCGGGAGGGTAGAGGAGACCCAGTACTTC. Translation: CASSVGFMSGRVEETQYF. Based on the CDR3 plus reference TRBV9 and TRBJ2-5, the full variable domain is DSGVTQTPKHLITATGQRVTLRCSPRSGDLSVYWYQQSLDQGLQFLIQYYNGEERAKGNILERFSAQQFPDLHSELNLSSLELGDSALYFCASSVGFMSGRVEETQYFGPGTRLLVL.

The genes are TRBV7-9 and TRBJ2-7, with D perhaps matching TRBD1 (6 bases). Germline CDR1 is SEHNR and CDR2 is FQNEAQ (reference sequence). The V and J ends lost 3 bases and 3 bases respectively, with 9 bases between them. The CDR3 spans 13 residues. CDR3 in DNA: TGTGCCAGCAGCTTCGGGACACACTACGAGCAGTACTTC. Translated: CASSFGTHYEQYF.

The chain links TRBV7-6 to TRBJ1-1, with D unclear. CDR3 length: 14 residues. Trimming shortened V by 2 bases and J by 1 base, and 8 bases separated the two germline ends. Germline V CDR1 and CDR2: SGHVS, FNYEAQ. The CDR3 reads CASSLSGENTEAFF. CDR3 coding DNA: TGTGCCAGCAGCTTAAGTGGGGAGAACACTGAAGCTTTCTTT.

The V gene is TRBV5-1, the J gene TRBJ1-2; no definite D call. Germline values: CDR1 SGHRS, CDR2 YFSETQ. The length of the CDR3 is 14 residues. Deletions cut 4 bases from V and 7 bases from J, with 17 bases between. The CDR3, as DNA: TGCGCCAGCAGCCTGCAGGCGGGGATTACTGGCTACACCTTC. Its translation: CASSLQAGITGYTF.